This T cell receptor beta chain was captured in a study of T cell responses to AZD1222 COVID-19 vaccine. On this clone itself: The target antigen is unknown.

TCRdb's table, derived via immunoSEQ multiplex PCR, lists solely in-frame clones and lacks some. The repertoire holds 95,000 to 150,000 clones, with roughly nine tenths as singletons. Study-level results: At study baseline, merely a handful of AZD1222 recipients were seropositive. Rises in breadth and depth of Spike-specific TCRs came after two AZD1222 doses. The donors showed a predominance of white British ancestry and of females, with possible underestimation of clonal diversity. Of spike-specific TCRs, nearly half reportedly target regions left unmutated in variants.

Germline lookup yields CDR1 SNHLY and CDR2 FYNNEI. Trimming removed 5 bases from V and 10 bases from J, with 6 bases in between. The CDR3 has 10 amino acids. V and J are TRBV2 and TRBJ2-1; D unclear. This receptor was obtained from an adult in good health. The sequences come from peripheral blood, collected on day 0 of AZD1222 vaccination. DNA of the CDR3: TGTGCCAGCAGTCGTCGGGAGCAGTTCTTC. It is translated as CASSRREQFF.